This TCR beta chain originates from a study of T cells expressing NK-cell markers. Overall study context: Just one sequenced donor of eight was HCMV-seronegative, while seven were seropositive.

Study observations and caveats: Five or six donors carried dominant NKG2C+ clonotypes that made up roughly 1.0-7.0% of their CD8+ T cells.

A word on this clonotype: Its target is unknown.

TCRdb re-called the 5' RACE reads and shows each CDR3 protein once, DNA omitted. The sample has 200,000 to 300,000 distinct CDR3 sequences. The sequenced material came from blood T cells: a sorted CD56 or NKG2C T cell subset, CD4+ or CD8+ T cells, or bulk PBMC T cells (not recorded which). This receptor was obtained from a man between 18 and 29 years old in good health.

CDR3 amino acids: CAGQGPGANVLTF. J is TRBJ2-6 and V is TRBV30; as DNA is missing, the TRBD1 call by TCRdb cannot be tested. Germline CDR1 is GTSNPN and CDR2 is SVGIG (reference sequence). The CDR3 sequence is 13 residues long.